The 8 T cell receptor beta chains listed next were all sequenced from one sample in a study of vaccination and CD4 T cells after COVID-19 (dated 2022 in TCRdb). The library was built by means of PCR. Reads for this sample came from an Illumina iSeq 100. DNA from cultured CD4+ T cells underwent TCR sequencing with the Oncomine TCR Beta short-read assay at the Johns Hopkins FTIC core. The public sequencing data were trimmed at Q25 with fastp and processed into clonotypes with MiXCR by TCRdb, which kept only in-frame beta chains. Every CDR3 protein is listed once, alongside the most common genes and DNA of its rows. Recorded for this sample are nearly 15,000 distinct CDR3 sequences; about 53% of them occurred a single time. Roughly 4.2% of the sample is in the top ten clones. Their specific antigens are unknown. The treatment or condition label here, explained by the study, means: roughly 10-day PBMC culture with coronavirus spike peptide pools or control peptides (ViraFEST assay).

Sequenced here: CD4+ T cells from blood, cultured in vitro, sampled before SARS-CoV-2 vaccination. The receptor set was obtained from a human donor who had recovered from COVID-19.

This clonotype was detected only a few times. The V call is TRBV27, the J call TRBJ2-5, with D perhaps TRBD1 (5 bases). The germline gives CDR1 MNHEY, CDR2 SMNVEV (reference sequence). The CDR3 runs to 13 residues. V dropped 2 bases and J dropped 5 bases, with 9 bases sitting between them. The CDR3 protein is CASSLVQGETQYF. The DNA for the CDR3 is TGTGCCAGCAGTTTAGTCCAGGGTGAGACCCAGTACTTC.

This clonotype was recorded once. The genes are TRBV2 and TRBJ2-5, with 7 bases fitting TRBD1. The CDR3 spans 14 residues. Germline lookup yields CDR1 SNHLY and CDR2 FYNNEI. Trimming took 8 bases from V and 1 from J; bases not matched to a gene: 7. In DNA, the CDR3 is TGTGCCAGCCAAAAAGGGACAGTCCAAGAGACCCAGTACTTC. It is translated as CASQKGTVQETQYF.

This chain uses TRBV11-2 with TRBJ2-7; unclear D gene. The CDR3 covers 12 residues. CDR1 is SGHAT and CDR2 is FQNNGV in the germline V gene. V was clipped by 1 base and J by 4 bases, with 5 bases between them. The CDR3 DNA follows: TGTGCCAGCAGCTTAGTGGGGTACGAGCAGTACTTC. Its translation is CASSLVGYEQYF.

This rearrangement joins TRBV11-3 to TRBJ2-2, with D possibly TRBD2 on 6 matching bases. V dropped 3 bases and J dropped 4 bases, with 9 bases sitting between them. Germline loops: CDR1 SGHNT, CDR2 YENEEA. This CDR3 spans 14 amino acids. The CDR3 DNA reads as TGTGCCAGCAGCTTCGGGGGATCCACCGGGGAGCTGTTTTTT. Translation gives CASSFGGSTGELFF.

The chain has TRBV20-1 and TRBJ2-7; TRBD2 aligns across 7 bases. From germline, CDR1 is DFQATT and CDR2 SNEGSKA (reference sequence). The CDR3 has 12 residues. Trimming cost V 5 bases and J 1 base; bases outside gene matches: 2. As DNA, the CDR3 is TGCAGTGCTCGGGGGGATTCCTACGAGCAGTACTTC. Its translation: CSARGDSYEQYF.

This clonotype was recorded once. The CDR3: CASSLGTGGSETQYF. DNA for the CDR3: TGTGCCAGCAGCTTAGGTACAGGGGGCTCGGAGACCCAGTACTTC. The genes are TRBV7-9 and TRBJ2-5; 9 nucleotides match TRBD1. The CDR3 contains 15 residues. The germline V gene encodes CDR1 SEHNR and CDR2 FQNEAQ (reference sequence). V trimming: 1 base; J trimming: 5 bases; junction bases outside the gene matches: 5.

V and J are TRBV11-3 and TRBJ2-3; a possible D gene is TRBD2 (5 bases). Trimming removed 3 bases from V and 5 bases from J, with 9 bases in between. The CDR3 has 13 residues. Looked up from germline, CDR1 is SGHNT and CDR2 is YENEEA. Here the CDR3 DNA reads TGTGCCAGCAGCTTTAACGGAGGAGATACGCAGTATTTT. Translating it yields CASSFNGGDTQYF.

V usage is TRBV11-1 and J usage is TRBJ2-7; D uncertain. Per germline, CDR1 SGHAT and CDR2 FQDESV (reference sequence). Trimming stripped 4 bases from V and 5 bases from J, with 6 bases between. The CDR3 contains 11 residues. The CDR3 sequence is CASSYANEQYF. The CDR3 nucleotides read TGTGCCAGCAGCTACGCCAACGAGCAGTACTTC.